This T cell receptor (beta chain) was found in a study of T cells expressing NK-cell markers. Findings of the study overall: Once again these clonotypes came out on top in the CD3+CD56-NKG2C+ fraction of a few donors.

From the 5' RACE reads, TCRdb lists one entry per CDR3 protein and no DNA. The sample shows 350,000 to 500,000 distinct CDR3 sequences, and about 7.1% sits with its ten largest clones. CDR3 length equals 15 residues. The V gene's germline CDR1 is SGHTA and CDR2 FQGNSA. On this clonotype itself: Antigen specificity is unknown.

Sequencing was performed on blood T cells: a sorted CD56 or NKG2C T cell subset, CD4+ or CD8+ T cells, or bulk PBMC T cells (not recorded which). The TCR originated in a woman between 18 and 70 years old in good health. This rearrangement joins TRBV7-2 to TRBJ1-5. Here the CDR3 reads CASSYAGEGGQPQHF.